This is a list of T cell receptor beta chains from one sample in a study of PD-1 blockade in mismatch repair-deficient tumors. Generated by immunoSEQ multiplex PCR, the TCRdb table keeps only in-frame clones and is missing some. The top ten clones hold 2.5% to 4% of a sample with more than 40,000 clones, roughly three quarters of them seen once. The sequenced sample was peripheral blood, obtained 4 weeks after starting pembrolizumab. These receptors all come from an adult with mismatch repair-deficient cancer. Each CDR3 is given with its conserved first and last residue. The D gene is left open where the match is weak. Rows give clone size only sometimes, using once, few, many, or a class for an expanded clone.

D: -
J: TRBJ2-2
V: TRBV6-6
size: -
CDR3: CASSSRGGTGELFF
DNA: TGTGCCAGCAGCTCCAGGGGTGGCACCGGGGAGCTGTTTTTT

D: TRBD1
J: TRBJ1-2
V: TRBV5-6
size: -
CDR3: CASSATGDLNYGYTF
DNA: TGTGCCAGCAGCGCGACAGGGGACCTTAACTATGGCTACACCTTC

D: -
J: TRBJ2-7
V: TRBV5-1
size: -
CDR3: CASSIPGHDYEQYF
DNA: TGCGCCAGCAGCATCCCGGGACATGACTACGAGCAGTACTTC

D: TRBD2
J: TRBJ2-1
V: TRBV7-3
size: -
CDR3: CASSPGLAVYNEQFF
DNA: TGTGCCAGCAGCCCGGGACTAGCGGTTTACAATGAGCAGTTCTTC

D: -
J: TRBJ2-1
V: TRBV27
size: -
CDR3: CASSLSPVEQFF
DNA: TGTGCCAGCAGTTTATCGCCTGTGGAGCAGTTCTTC

D: -
J: TRBJ1-5
V: TRBV18
size: -
CDR3: CASSPSSDSNQPQHF
DNA: TGTGCCAGCTCACCTTCGTCCGATAGCAATCAGCCCCAGCATTTT

D: -
J: TRBJ2-7
V: TRBV19
size: -
CDR3: CASRTSGNEQYF
DNA: TGTGCCAGTAGAACCTCCGGGAACGAGCAGTACTTC

D: -
J: TRBJ1-5
V: TRBV4-3
size: -
CDR3: CASSQGGDQPQHF
DNA: TGCGCCAGCAGCCAAGGGGGCGATCAGCCCCAGCATTTT

D: TRBD1
J: TRBJ1-1
V: TRBV30
size: -
CDR3: CAWRLNRGSNTEAFF
DNA: TGTGCCTGGAGACTAAACAGGGGGTCAAACACTGAAGCTTTCTTT

D: -
J: TRBJ2-1
V: TRBV29-1
size: -
CDR3: CSGHLGYEQFF
DNA: TGCAGCGGACATCTGGGGTATGAGCAGTTCTTC

D: -
J: TRBJ2-1
V: TRBV19
size: -
CDR3: CASSIGGPANEQFF
DNA: TGTGCCAGTAGTATTGGGGGACCAGCAAATGAGCAGTTCTTC

D: TRBD2
J: TRBJ2-3
V: TRBV7-2
size: once
CDR3: CASSSLAGNTDTQYF
DNA: TGTGCCAGCAGCTCTCTAGCGGGAAACACAGATACGCAGTATTTT

D: TRBD2
J: TRBJ2-3
V: TRBV7-8
size: -
CDR3: CASSFIMIAGRGTDTQYF
DNA: TGTGCCAGCAGCTTCATTATGATAGCGGGACGTGGAACAGATACGCAGTATTTT

D: -
J: TRBJ2-3
V: TRBV4-1
size: few
CDR3: CASSQVGGAGTSTDTQYF
DNA: TGCGCCAGCAGCCAAGTGGGGGGTGCGGGGACGAGCACAGATACGCAGTATTTT

D: TRBD2
J: TRBJ2-1
V: TRBV4-1
size: -
CDR3: CASSQRESSGSSHNEQFF
DNA: TGCGCCAGCAGCCAGAGAGAATCTAGCGGGAGCTCTCACAATGAGCAGTTCTTC

D: -
J: TRBJ2-7
V: TRBV27
size: -
CDR3: CASSTAGFYEQYF
DNA: TGTGCCAGCAGTACCGCCGGGTTCTACGAGCAGTACTTC

D: TRBD1
J: TRBJ1-1
V: TRBV7-2
size: -
CDR3: CASGTGGLAEAFF
DNA: TGTGCCAGCGGGACAGGGGGGCTGGCTGAAGCTTTCTTT

D: TRBD1
J: TRBJ1-2
V: TRBV10-2
size: -
CDR3: CASSETKTGTYGYTF
DNA: TGCGCCAGCAGTGAGACTAAGACAGGGACCTATGGCTACACCTTC

D: TRBD1
J: TRBJ1-2
V: TRBV6-6
size: -
CDR3: CASSWGQGGDTF
DNA: TGTGCCAGCAGTTGGGGACAGGGTGGAGACACCTTC

D: -
J: TRBJ2-7
V: TRBV4-3
size: -
CDR3: CASSPSIIGQYEQYF
DNA: TGCGCCAGCAGCCCTTCAATCATAGGGCAATACGAGCAGTACTTC

D: -
J: TRBJ1-5
V: TRBV5-4
size: -
CDR3: CASSPLIDSNQPQHF
DNA: TGTGCCAGCAGCCCGCTTATCGATAGCAATCAGCCCCAGCATTTT

D: TRBD1
J: TRBJ1-1
V: TRBV5-1
size: -
CDR3: CASSNQGAAREAFF
DNA: TGCGCCAGCAGCAATCAGGGGGCAGCCCGTGAAGCTTTCTTT

D: -
J: TRBJ1-1
V: TRBV5-1
size: -
CDR3: CASSLDRDGTEAFF
DNA: TGCGCCAGCAGCTTGGACAGGGACGGCACTGAAGCTTTCTTT

D: -
J: TRBJ2-2
V: TRBV11-3
size: -
CDR3: CASSLGGGLNGELFF
DNA: TGTGCCAGCAGCTTAGGAGGGGGGCTTAACGGGGAGCTGTTTTTT

D: -
J: TRBJ1-2
V: TRBV18
size: -
CDR3: CASSPSDGAHGYTF
DNA: TGTGCCAGCTCACCATCGGACGGTGCGCATGGCTACACCTTC

D: TRBD2
J: TRBJ2-1
V: TRBV5-1
size: -
CDR3: CASSSGGRGNEQFF
DNA: TGCGCCAGCAGCTCGGGAGGTCGCGGGAATGAGCAGTTCTTC

D: -
J: TRBJ2-7
V: TRBV4-2
size: -
CDR3: CASSPEGGANYEQYF
DNA: TGTGCCAGCAGCCCGGAGGGGGGGGCAAACTACGAGCAGTACTTC

D: -
J: TRBJ1-5
V: TRBV11-1
size: -
CDR3: CASSLEGSGNQPQHF
DNA: TGTGCCAGCAGCTTGGAGGGCTCTGGCAATCAGCCCCAGCATTTT

D: -
J: TRBJ1-2
V: TRBV29-1
size: -
CDR3: CSVSVGGFVDYGYTF
DNA: TGCAGCGTTTCAGTCGGGGGGTTCGTGGACTATGGCTACACCTTC

D: TRBD2
J: TRBJ2-1
V: TRBV11-3
size: -
CDR3: CASSLDPGLAAYNEQFF
DNA: TGTGCCAGCAGCTTAGATCCAGGACTAGCCGCTTACAATGAGCAGTTCTTC

D: -
J: TRBJ2-7
V: TRBV6-1
size: few
CDR3: CASSERLTMDEQYF
DNA: TGTGCCAGCAGTGAAAGACTGACTATGGACGAGCAGTACTTC

D: -
J: TRBJ2-1
V: TRBV7-3
size: -
CDR3: CASSLNDYNEQFF
DNA: TGTGCCAGCAGCTTAAACGACTACAATGAGCAGTTCTTC

D: TRBD1
J: TRBJ2-7
V: TRBV5-4
size: -
CDR3: CASSMDRVSEGEQYF
DNA: TGTGCCAGCAGCATGGACAGGGTATCCGAAGGCGAGCAGTACTTC

D: -
J: TRBJ1-3
V: TRBV23-1
size: few
CDR3: CASSQRGNTIYF
DNA: TGCGCCAGCAGTCAACGAGGAAACACCATATATTTT

D: -
J: TRBJ1-4
V: TRBV11-3
size: -
CDR3: CASSPPATNEKLFF
DNA: TGTGCCAGCAGCCCCCCCGCGACTAATGAAAAACTGTTTTTT

D: TRBD1
J: TRBJ2-5
V: TRBV5-1
size: -
CDR3: CASSLVGGNRETQYF
DNA: TGCGCCAGCAGCTTGGTAGGGGGCAATCGTGAGACCCAGTACTTC

D: -
J: TRBJ1-1
V: TRBV18
size: few
CDR3: CASSPGRNTEAFF
DNA: TGTGCCAGCTCACCAGGGCGGAACACTGAAGCTTTCTTT

D: -
J: TRBJ2-7
V: TRBV5-6
size: -
CDR3: CASSLVGLFTYEQYF
DNA: TGTGCCAGCAGCTTGGTGGGGCTATTCACCTACGAGCAGTACTTC

D: -
J: TRBJ2-5
V: TRBV19
size: -
CDR3: CASSIRRRDQETQYF
DNA: TGTGCCAGTAGTATTAGGAGACGGGACCAAGAGACCCAGTACTTC

D: -
J: TRBJ2-7
V: TRBV27
size: -
CDR3: CASSVGSHYEQYF
DNA: TGTGCCAGCAGTGTCGGAAGCCACTACGAGCAGTACTTC

D: -
J: TRBJ2-1
V: TRBV6-5
size: -
CDR3: CATRDNSYNEQFF
DNA: TGTGCCACCCGGGACAACTCCTACAATGAGCAGTTCTTC

D: -
J: TRBJ2-1
V: TRBV18
size: -
CDR3: CASSPTLSNEQFF
DNA: TGTGCCAGCTCACCAACGCTTAGCAATGAGCAGTTCTTC

D: TRBD1
J: TRBJ2-7
V: TRBV4-2
size: -
CDR3: CASSPETGGSYEQYF
DNA: TGTGCCAGCAGCCCTGAGACAGGGGGGTCCTACGAGCAGTACTTC

D: TRBD1
J: TRBJ1-1
V: TRBV18
size: -
CDR3: CASSPPDRAEAFF
DNA: TGTGCCAGCTCTCCCCCGGACAGGGCTGAAGCTTTCTTT

D: TRBD2
J: TRBJ2-1
V: TRBV6-4
size: -
CDR3: CASSERSSGMGGSYNEQFF
DNA: TGTGCCAGCAGTGAAAGGTCTAGCGGGATGGGTGGGTCCTACAATGAGCAGTTCTTC

D: TRBD1
J: TRBJ1-5
V: TRBV11-2
size: few
CDR3: CASSPGQATGAQHF
DNA: TGTGCCAGCAGCCCTGGACAGGCAACCGGGGCCCAGCATTTT

D: -
J: TRBJ2-5
V: TRBV7-3
size: -
CDR3: CASSSARTGETQYF
DNA: TGTGCCAGCAGCTCAGCCCGGACCGGGGAGACCCAGTACTTC

D: -
J: TRBJ1-1
V: TRBV7-9
size: -
CDR3: CASSLSGGLPEAFF
DNA: TGTGCCAGCAGCTTATCGGGGGGCTTACCTGAAGCTTTCTTT

D: -
J: TRBJ2-1
V: TRBV7-6
size: -
CDR3: CATKSQELSYNEQFF
DNA: TGTGCCACCAAGAGCCAGGAACTCTCCTACAATGAGCAGTTCTTC

D: -
J: TRBJ2-3
V: TRBV27
size: -
CDR3: CASRRQGGVDTQYF
DNA: TGTGCCAGCAGACGACAAGGTGGGGTTGATACGCAGTATTTT

D: -
J: TRBJ2-7
V: TRBV4-1
size: once
CDR3: CASSQEFLVSSYEQYF
DNA: TGCGCCAGCAGCCAAGAATTCCTAGTGTCCTCCTACGAGCAGTACTTC

D: -
J: TRBJ1-3
V: TRBV9
size: -
CDR3: CASSVQDSPGNTIYF
DNA: TGTGCCAGCAGCGTACAGGATTCCCCTGGAAACACCATATATTTT

D: -
J: TRBJ2-7
V: TRBV11-3
size: -
CDR3: CASSLYSDTGTYEQYF
DNA: TGTGCCAGCAGCTTATATTCGGACACTGGGACCTACGAGCAGTACTTC